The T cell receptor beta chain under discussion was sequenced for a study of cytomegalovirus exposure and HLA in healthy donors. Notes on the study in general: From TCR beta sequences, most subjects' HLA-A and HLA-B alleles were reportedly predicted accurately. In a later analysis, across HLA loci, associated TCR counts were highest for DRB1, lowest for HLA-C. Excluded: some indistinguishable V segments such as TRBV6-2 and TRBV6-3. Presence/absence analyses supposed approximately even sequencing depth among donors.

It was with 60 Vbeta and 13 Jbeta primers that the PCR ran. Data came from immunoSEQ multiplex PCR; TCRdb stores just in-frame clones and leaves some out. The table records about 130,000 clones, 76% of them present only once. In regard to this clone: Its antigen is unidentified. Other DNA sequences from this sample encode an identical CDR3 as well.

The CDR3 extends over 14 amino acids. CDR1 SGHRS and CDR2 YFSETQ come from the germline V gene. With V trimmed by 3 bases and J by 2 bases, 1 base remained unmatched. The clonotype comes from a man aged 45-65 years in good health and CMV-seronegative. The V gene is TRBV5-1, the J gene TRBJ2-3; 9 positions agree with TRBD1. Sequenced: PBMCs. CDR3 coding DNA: TGCGCCAGCAGCTGGACAGGGGACACAGATACGCAGTATTTT. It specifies CASSWTGDTDTQYF.